This T cell receptor beta chain emerged from a study of PD-L1 blockade in urothelial cancer. The overall study: Analyses were performed on blood at 3 weeks after treatment start (the second dose) and at 6 weeks. T cells numbered a median of about 140,000 in the blood samples.

The time point: peripheral blood 6 weeks after treatment start. It was locally advanced or metastatic urothelial carcinoma that patients had. Each patient supplied 1 to 8 pretreatment and on-treatment samples. Profiled with immunoSEQ multiplex PCR; TCRdb holds only in-frame clones, not every one. This sample yields 35,000 to 45,000 clones, of which about 85% are seen a single time; approximately 2.4% belongs to the top ten. This clone was counted a single time. V gave up 3 bases and J gave up 3 bases, with 12 bases separating them. The CDR3 contains 15 residues. Germline CDR1 and CDR2: MDHEN and SYDVKM.

Sequencing used PBMCs, obtained around atezolizumab (anti-PD-L1) treatment. V and J are TRBV28 and TRBJ1-5; D remains unclear. This sequence originates from a man aged 70-80 years with urothelial cancer. CDR3 DNA sequence: TGTGCCAGCAGTTTGTTGGAGATTAACAATCAGCCCCAGCATTTT. This sequence encodes CASSLLEINNQPQHF.